Listed below are T cell receptor beta chains from one sample, sequenced in a study of T cell responses to AZD1222 COVID-19 vaccine. Data came from immunoSEQ multiplex PCR; TCRdb stores just in-frame clones and leaves some out. The table lists 90,000 to 120,000 clones, approximately 92% of them singletons, with roughly 9% in the top ten. The material was peripheral blood, obtained 28 days after the second AZD1222 dose. The receptors derive from an adult who received the AZD1222 COVID-19 vaccine. The CDR3 runs from the conserved cysteine through the conserved F or W. D genes are given only for firm matches.

d_gene: -
v_gene: TRBV20-1
j_gene: TRBJ1-2
CDR3aa: CSALDGYGYTF

d_gene: -
v_gene: TRBV7-8
j_gene: TRBJ1-5
CDR3aa: CASSLEGASIGPQHF

d_gene: -
v_gene: TRBV29-1
j_gene: TRBJ2-3
CDR3aa: CSGGGARTDTQYF

d_gene: -
v_gene: TRBV5-5
j_gene: TRBJ2-1
CDR3aa: CASSLTNGEQFF

d_gene: -
v_gene: TRBV6-2/TRBV6-3
j_gene: TRBJ1-6
CDR3aa: CASSYRGAYNSPLHF

d_gene: -
v_gene: TRBV2
j_gene: TRBJ2-7
CDR3aa: CASSSLAAYEQYF

d_gene: -
v_gene: TRBV6-2/TRBV6-3
j_gene: TRBJ2-3
CDR3aa: CASSYSGSASTDTQYF

d_gene: -
v_gene: TRBV5-6
j_gene: TRBJ1-2
CDR3aa: CASSSFKRPGWEYYGYTF

d_gene: TRBD2
v_gene: TRBV4-1
j_gene: TRBJ2-3
CDR3aa: CASSQETSGGAQTQYF

d_gene: TRBD1
v_gene: TRBV20-1
j_gene: TRBJ1-1
CDR3aa: CSARDRDRVIF

d_gene: -
v_gene: TRBV30
j_gene: TRBJ1-5
CDR3aa: CAWSARTNPINQPQHF

d_gene: -
v_gene: TRBV2
j_gene: TRBJ2-1
CDR3aa: CASVERTDVMSEQFF

d_gene: -
v_gene: TRBV7-2
j_gene: TRBJ2-2
CDR3aa: CASSLAENTGELFF

d_gene: -
v_gene: TRBV5-1
j_gene: TRBJ1-1
CDR3aa: CASSSPPGGDTEAFF

d_gene: -
v_gene: TRBV19
j_gene: TRBJ1-5
CDR3aa: CASRKGRINQPQHF

d_gene: -
v_gene: TRBV4-1
j_gene: TRBJ1-6
CDR3aa: CASSPILTGFNSPLHF

d_gene: -
v_gene: TRBV29-1
j_gene: TRBJ2-7
CDR3aa: CSVDPPIKVYEQYF

d_gene: -
v_gene: TRBV28
j_gene: TRBJ1-1
CDR3aa: CASSLSVPNTEAFF

d_gene: -
v_gene: TRBV4-1
j_gene: TRBJ1-4
CDR3aa: CASSQEGAWGAATNEKLFF

d_gene: TRBD1
v_gene: TRBV14
j_gene: TRBJ2-2
CDR3aa: CASSQARTGGELFF

d_gene: -
v_gene: TRBV6-5
j_gene: TRBJ1-3
CDR3aa: CASSQTTGAGNTIYF

d_gene: -
v_gene: TRBV4-1
j_gene: TRBJ2-7
CDR3aa: CASSHKPDSKSSEQYF

d_gene: -
v_gene: TRBV5-1
j_gene: TRBJ2-2
CDR3aa: CASSLVVADTGELFF

d_gene: -
v_gene: TRBV12-3/TRBV12-4
j_gene: TRBJ1-5
CDR3aa: CASSRTRNQPQHF

d_gene: -
v_gene: TRBV5-1
j_gene: TRBJ2-3
CDR3aa: CASSPPSTDTQYF

d_gene: -
v_gene: TRBV30
j_gene: TRBJ2-6
CDR3aa: CAWNPRARGANVLTF

d_gene: -
v_gene: TRBV6-2/TRBV6-3
j_gene: TRBJ1-1
CDR3aa: CASSYSLEAFF

d_gene: TRBD1
v_gene: TRBV27
j_gene: TRBJ2-1
CDR3aa: CASSLGPGQGYNEQFF

d_gene: -
v_gene: TRBV20-1
j_gene: TRBJ2-2
CDR3aa: CSASGAGELFF

d_gene: -
v_gene: TRBV9
j_gene: TRBJ1-1
CDR3aa: CASSVRMESTEAFF

d_gene: -
v_gene: TRBV7-9
j_gene: TRBJ1-3
CDR3aa: CASSLAEFSGNTIYF

d_gene: TRBD1
v_gene: TRBV9
j_gene: TRBJ1-1
CDR3aa: CASSVTTGSTEAFF

d_gene: -
v_gene: TRBV6-5
j_gene: TRBJ2-5
CDR3aa: CASSYSNGGQETQYF

d_gene: -
v_gene: TRBV19
j_gene: TRBJ2-2
CDR3aa: CASSLSPSVAGELFF

d_gene: -
v_gene: TRBV5-6
j_gene: TRBJ2-5
CDR3aa: CASSFQGAGAETQYF

d_gene: -
v_gene: TRBV11-3
j_gene: TRBJ2-2
CDR3aa: CASSLEDPSLTGGYTGELFF

d_gene: TRBD2
v_gene: TRBV27
j_gene: TRBJ2-3
CDR3aa: CASSLFVLAGVVPDTQYF

d_gene: -
v_gene: TRBV3-1/TRBV3-2
j_gene: TRBJ2-3
CDR3aa: CASSQAARAVDTQYF

d_gene: -
v_gene: TRBV9
j_gene: TRBJ2-3
CDR3aa: CASSVELVGAHADTQYF